These 25 T cell receptor beta chains were sequenced from one sample in a study of human T cells and chemical hapten exposure. TCRdb ran MiXCR on the RACE reads and lists one entry per CDR3 protein. The repertoire holds over 300,000 distinct CDR3 sequences, with roughly 5% as singletons. Time point of the sample: pre-sensitization, week 0. Treatment indicated: therapeutic diphenylcyclopropenone sensitization with weekly scalp DPC. The material was whole blood, obtained in connection with sensitization to the hapten diphenylcyclopropenone (DPC). Receptor source: a woman aged 50 to 65 with alopecia areata. Some clones in this sample may be carry-over from other donors' samples.

This clonotype was seen at least ten times. This chain connects TRBV5-6 to TRBJ2-7; 10 bases line up with TRBD2. Per germline, CDR1 SGHDT and CDR2 YYEEEE. The CDR3 length is 18 residues. Trimming at V came to 4 bases and at J to 3 bases, leaving 16 bases not matched to a gene. This CDR3 reads CASSTVYPRTSGLYEQYF. CDR3 nucleotide sequence: TGTGCCAGCAGCACGGTTTATCCTAGGACTAGCGGCCTCTACGAGCAGTACTTC.

This clonotype was observed at least ten times. The chain uses TRBV3-1 and TRBJ2-7; D is possibly TRBD1 (5 bases). Germline V lookup: CDR1 LGHDT, CDR2 YNNKEL (reference sequence). The V end lost 7 bases, the J end lost 2 bases, and 15 bases lay between the germline ends. CDR3 length equals 14 residues. The CDR3 is CASNPKKDTYEQYF. In nucleotides, the CDR3 is TGTGCCAGCAACCCGAAGAAGGACACCTACGAGCAGTACTTC.

V gene TRBV6-5 combines with J gene TRBJ1-1; the D gene is possibly TRBD1 (6 bases). The CDR3 runs to 12 residues. The V end was cut by 5 bases, the J end by 10 bases, with 14 bases between. Germline CDR1 reads MNHEY; CDR2 reads SVGAGI. The CDR3 sequence is CASSEQGRRAFF. The CDR3 region has the DNA TGTGCCAGCAGTGAACAGGGAAGGCGAGCTTTCTTT.

This clonotype was counted between two and nine times. The chain is built from TRBV7-9 and TRBJ2-5; a weak D match, TRBD1 (6 bases). The CDR3 is made up of 17 amino acids. V lost 0 bases to trimming and J lost 3 bases, with 17 bases between them. Germline CDR1 SEHNR, CDR2 FQNEAQ (reference sequence). As DNA, the CDR3 is TGTGCCAGCAGCTTAGCGCCAGGGGCCTCTCCCAAAGAGACCCAGTACTTC. Its translation: CASSLAPGASPKETQYF.

This clonotype came up many times. The chain combines TRBV28 with TRBJ2-1; D uncertain. The CDR3 totals 14 residues. The germline gives CDR1 MDHEN, CDR2 SYDVKM. Deletions cut 6 bases from V and 6 bases from J, with 15 bases between. CDR3 sequence: CASRGAGTINEQFF. CDR3 coding DNA: TGTGCCAGCAGGGGCGCCGGTACCATCAATGAGCAGTTCTTC.

This clonotype has more than one count but fewer than ten. The chain recombines TRBV6-2 or TRBV6-3 with TRBJ2-3, with no clear D. CDR3 length: 15 amino acids. V was trimmed by 7 bases and J by 0 bases, leaving 14 bases between them. From germline, CDR1 is MNHEY and CDR2 SVGEGT. The CDR3 DNA is TGTGCCAGCAAAGTCGACGGAGCTAGCACAGATACGCAGTATTTT. Protein product: CASKVDGASTDTQYF.

This clonotype was recorded at least ten times. This chain's CDR3 is CATSDDTSGRHIRTDTQYF. The CDR3, as DNA: TGTGCCACCAGTGATGATACTAGCGGGCGTCATATCCGCACAGATACGCAGTATTTT. This chain joins TRBV24-1 and TRBJ2-3; TRBD2 aligns across 9 bases. Germline V gene data show CDR1 as KGHDR and CDR2 as SFDVKD. The J segment lost 1 base and the V segment lost 3 bases, leaving 13 bases of the junction unmatched. The CDR3 is 19 amino acids.

This clonotype was seen repeatedly, ten times or more. The rearrangement uses TRBV20-1 and TRBJ2-3; 9 bases match TRBD2. This CDR3 spans 14 amino acids. J was trimmed by 5 bases and V by 7 bases; bases with no gene match: 10. CDR1 DFQATT and CDR2 SNEGSKA come from the germline V gene (reference sequence). The CDR3 protein is CSVSIAGAGDTQYF. The CDR3 DNA reads TGCAGTGTTTCCATAGCGGGAGCGGGAGATACGCAGTATTTT.

This clonotype was counted a few times. This chain connects TRBV5-4 to TRBJ2-4; D is undetermined. The CDR3 contains 14 residues. CDR1 and CDR2 (germline): SGHNT, YYREEE (reference sequence). Trimming left V 1 base short and J 2 bases short, with 7 bases between. Here the CDR3 DNA reads TGTGCCAGCAGCTTGCTTGGGTCCAAAAACATTCAGTACTTC. This codes for CASSLLGSKNIQYF.

There are a few counts of this clonotype. This sequence joins TRBV28 and TRBJ2-7, with no clear D. The CDR3 runs 13 residues. Germline CDR1 is MDHEN and CDR2 is SYDVKM. V was clipped by 7 bases and J by 6 bases, with 16 bases between them. CDR3 nucleotide sequence: TGTGCCAGCACCGCTGGGCCCTCGCGCGAGCAGTACTTC. It yields the protein CASTAGPSREQYF.

A few counts support this clonotype. Written as DNA, the CDR3 is TGTGCCAGCAGGGATTCACTAGCGGGGGGGCTTGCAGATACGCAGTATTTT. As protein: CASRDSLAGGLADTQYF. The rearrangement joins TRBV12-3 or TRBV12-4 to TRBJ2-3, with 13 nucleotides matching TRBD2. The J segment lost 4 bases and the V segment lost 6 bases, leaving 10 bases of the junction unmatched. The CDR3 is 17 amino acids.

This clonotype was seen ten or more times. This sequence joins TRBV7-2 and TRBJ2-3; D is unclear. In germline, CDR1 is SGHTA, CDR2 FQGNSA. The CDR3 is 12 amino acids. Trimming stripped 5 bases from V and 9 bases from J, with 12 bases between. The CDR3 region has the DNA TGTGCCAGCAGCCCACCCGTGCCGACGCAGTATTTT. Translated: CASSPPVPTQYF.

This clonotype was seen many times. The chain carries TRBV20-1 and TRBJ2-2, with TRBD1 as a possible D gene (5 bases). Germline V gene data show CDR1 as DFQATT and CDR2 as SNEGSKA (reference sequence). With 6 bases removed from V and 9 bases from J, the gap between germline ends came to 11 bases. This CDR3 contains 11 residues. The CDR3 spells CSAFRDRELFF. CDR3 sequence (DNA): TGCAGTGCATTCAGGGATAGGGAGCTGTTTTTT.

This clonotype showed up just a few times. The rearrangement links TRBV3-1 to TRBJ2-2; the match to TRBD1 covers 7 bases. In germline, CDR1 is LGHDT, CDR2 YNNKEL (reference sequence). V lost 1 base to trimming and J lost 5 bases; unmatched junction nucleotides: 4. The CDR3 totals 15 residues. The CDR3 reads CASSQVAGGTGELFF. Written as DNA, the CDR3 is TGTGCCAGCAGCCAAGTGGCAGGGGGAACCGGGGAGCTGTTTTTT.

This clonotype has a count of ten or more. The chain is built from TRBV9 and TRBJ2-3; TRBD1 aligns across 9 bases. Looked up from germline, CDR1 is SGDLS and CDR2 is YYNGEE. The ends lost 1 base at V and 0 bases at J; junction bases unmatched: 15. This CDR3 contains 20 residues. CDR3 protein: CASSVPQAETGGASTDTQYF. CDR3 DNA: TGTGCCAGCAGCGTACCGCAAGCCGAAACAGGGGGCGCAAGCACAGATACGCAGTATTTT.

This clonotype occurred many times. V gene TRBV6-2 or TRBV6-3 combines with J gene TRBJ1-2; TRBD1 matches 7 bases. The V segment lost 0 bases and the J segment 4 bases; nucleotides outside the gene matches: 5. Germline CDR1 reads MNHEY; CDR2 reads SVGEGT. This CDR3 region has 15 residues. The CDR3 sequence: CASSYSGTDFYGYTF. The CDR3 DNA reads TGTGCCAGCAGTTACTCCGGGACAGACTTCTATGGCTACACCTTC.

This clonotype was counted between two and nine times. This sequence joins TRBV4-1 and TRBJ1-1, with D tentatively TRBD1 (5 bases). The CDR3 sequence is 15 residues long. Deletions cut 0 bases from V and 7 bases from J, with 15 bases between. Germline assignment: CDR1 MGHRA and CDR2 YSYEKL. The DNA for the CDR3 is TGCGCCAGCAGCCAAGAGTGGCGGGGGAAGGGTGAAGCTTTCTTT. It codes for CASSQEWRGKGEAFF.

V usage is TRBV11-2 and J usage is TRBJ2-5; D possibly uses TRBD1 or TRBD2 (5 bases each). Between the trimmed V and J ends, which lost 4 bases and 5 bases, there was a span of 20 bases. The CDR3 is 16 residues long. Germline-derived CDR1 and CDR2 are SGHAT and FQNNGV. The CDR3 DNA follows: TGTGCCAGCAGCTCCCCACCGGGACCCGCACCGGAGACCCAGTACTTC. This translates into CASSSPPGPAPETQYF. Supplemented by reference TRBV11-2 and TRBJ2-5, the full variable domain reads EAGVAQSPRYKIIEKRQSVAFWCNPISGHATLYWYQQILGQGPKLLIQFQNNGVVDDSQLPKDRFSAERLKGVDSTLKIQPAKLEDSAVYLCASSSPPGPAPETQYFGPGTRLLVL.

This clonotype has just a few counts. The chain links TRBV10-3 to TRBJ2-1; tentative D call: TRBD2 (6 bases). Germline CDR1 ENHRY, CDR2 SYGVKD. V dropped 2 bases and J dropped 8 bases, with 10 bases sitting between them. This CDR3 is built from 13 residues. CDR3 amino acids: CAISEGGWHEQFF. CDR3 nucleotide sequence: TGTGCCATCAGTGAGGGGGGGTGGCATGAGCAGTTCTTC.

This clonotype was seen a handful of times. The gene calls are TRBV12-3 or TRBV12-4 and TRBJ2-7, with D perhaps matching TRBD1 (6 bases). This CDR3 has 14 amino acids. V lost 3 bases to trimming and J lost 3 bases, with 12 bases between them. The CDR3 DNA reads TGTGCCAGCAGTTTGTCAGGGGTCGTCTACGAGCAGTACTTC. This codes for CASSLSGVVYEQYF.

This clonotype was seen at least ten times. V is TRBV12-3 or TRBV12-4 and J is TRBJ2-2; either TRBD1 or TRBD2 may supply D (5 bases each). The CDR3 is 15 amino acids. The V and J ends lost 7 bases and 2 bases respectively, with 14 bases between them. Here the CDR3 reads CASTLGRTNTGELFF. The CDR3 nucleotides are TGTGCCAGCACCCTGGGACGGACTAACACCGGGGAGCTGTTTTTT.

The chain joins TRBV29-1 to TRBJ2-7; TRBD1 matches 7 bases. This CDR3 region has 10 residues. Germline loops: CDR1 SQVTM, CDR2 ANQGSEA. V gave up 5 bases and J gave up 6 bases; unmatched junction bases: 1. The CDR3 nucleotides read TGCAGCGTTTACAGGGGCGAGCAGTACTTC. As protein: CSVYRGEQYF.

The chain combines TRBV12-3 or TRBV12-4 with TRBJ1-5; tentatively, D is TRBD1 (6 bases). V lost 3 bases to trimming and J lost 1 base, with 10 bases between them. This CDR3 spans 15 amino acids. The CDR3 nucleotides read TGTGCCAGCAGTTTGGGGGCTCCGAGCAATCAGCCCCAGCATTTT. Protein product: CASSLGAPSNQPQHF.

This clonotype occurred many times. Here the CDR3 DNA reads TGTGCCAGCAGCTTAGGGGTAACCGAGCAGTACTTC. Translated: CASSLGVTEQYF. This chain joins TRBV7-2 and TRBJ2-7; D is uncertain. In germline, CDR1 is SGHTA, CDR2 FQGNSA. This CDR3 is 12 amino acids long. The ends were cut back, 1 base at V and 6 bases at J, with 7 bases in the middle.

The CDR3 region has the DNA TGCGCCAGCAGTGCTGCCGGGACTGGGGGTCGAGATACGCAGTATTTT. As protein: CASSAAGTGGRDTQYF. This chain connects TRBV10-1 to TRBJ2-3, with D possibly TRBD2 on 6 matching bases. CDR3 length: 16 residues. V gave up 4 bases and J gave up 5 bases, with 19 bases separating them. From germline, CDR1 is WNHNN and CDR2 SYGVQD (reference sequence).